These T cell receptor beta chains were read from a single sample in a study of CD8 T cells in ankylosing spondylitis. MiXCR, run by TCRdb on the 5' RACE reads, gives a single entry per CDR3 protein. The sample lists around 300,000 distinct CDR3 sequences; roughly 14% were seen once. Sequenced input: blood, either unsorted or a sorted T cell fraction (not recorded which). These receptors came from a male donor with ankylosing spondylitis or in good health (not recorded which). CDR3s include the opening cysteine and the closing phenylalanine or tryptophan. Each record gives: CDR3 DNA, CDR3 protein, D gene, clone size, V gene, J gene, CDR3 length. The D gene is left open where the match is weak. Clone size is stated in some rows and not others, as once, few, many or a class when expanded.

DNA: TGTGCCAGCAGTCCCGGCCGGGAGCAGTACTTC
CDR3: CASSPGREQYF
D: -
size: few
V: TRBV12-3/TRBV12-4
J: TRBJ2-7
length: 11

DNA: TGTGCCAGCAGCGTGGGACTAGCGGGCTACGAGCAGTACTTC
CDR3: CASSVGLAGYEQYF
D: TRBD2
size: many
V: TRBV9
J: TRBJ2-7
length: 14

DNA: TGTGCCAGCAGCCCCCTCGGGGGGCGCATTGTTGGCACTGAAGCTTTCTTT
CDR3: CASSPLGGRIVGTEAFF
D: -
size: few
V: TRBV7-2
J: TRBJ1-1
length: 17

DNA: TGTGCCAGCAACATGAAAGAGACCCAGTACTTC
CDR3: CASNMKETQYF
D: -
size: -
V: TRBV2
J: TRBJ2-5
length: 11

DNA: TGTGCCAGCTCTCCCTTGGGGTCATCCTACAATGAGCAGTTCTTC
CDR3: CASSPLGSSYNEQFF
D: -
size: few
V: TRBV18
J: TRBJ2-1
length: 15

DNA: TGCGCCAGCAGCTCGGGACTAGCGGGAGGCCGAGCGAACACCGGGGAGCTGTTTTTT
CDR3: CASSSGLAGGRANTGELFF
D: TRBD2
size: many
V: TRBV5-1
J: TRBJ2-2
length: 19

DNA: TGTGCCAGCAGTTGGACCGGGATCCATAAAAACGAGCAGTACTTC
CDR3: CASSWTGIHKNEQYF
D: -
size: -
V: TRBV6-5
J: TRBJ2-7
length: 15

DNA: TGCGCCAGCAGCCAAGATAGGACCGGGTATGGGGCCCAGCATTTT
CDR3: CASSQDRTGYGAQHF
D: -
size: -
V: TRBV4-1
J: TRBJ1-5
length: 15

DNA: TGTGCCAGCAGCCGGACTAGCGGGGGCACAGATACGCAGTATTTT
CDR3: CASSRTSGGTDTQYF
D: TRBD2
size: many
V: TRBV11-2
J: TRBJ2-3
length: 15

DNA: TGTGCCAGCAGTTACGGGTGGGGCGCGGGCGAGCAGTACTTC
CDR3: CASSYGWGAGEQYF
D: -
size: few
V: TRBV6-5
J: TRBJ2-7
length: 14

DNA: TGCGCCAGCAGCTCTGCCGGGACATTATACAATGAGCAGTTCTTC
CDR3: CASSSAGTLYNEQFF
D: -
size: -
V: TRBV5-1
J: TRBJ2-1
length: 15

DNA: TGTGCCAGCAGTTCACAGGGGGCAACCTATAATTCACCCCTCCACTTT
CDR3: CASSSQGATYNSPLHF
D: TRBD1
size: few
V: TRBV27
J: TRBJ1-6
length: 16

DNA: TGCAGTGCTAGAGACCTTCGGGGGTATCAGTACAATGAGCAGTTCTTC
CDR3: CSARDLRGYQYNEQFF
D: -
size: few
V: TRBV20-1
J: TRBJ2-1
length: 16

DNA: TGTGCCAGCAGTTCGCCACAACAGGGGCGGGGGAGCTACACCTTC
CDR3: CASSSPQQGRGSYTF
D: TRBD1
size: few
V: TRBV27
J: TRBJ1-2
length: 15

DNA: TGTGCCAGCAGTCAATGGGACCGCTTAAGTGGCTACACCTTC
CDR3: CASSQWDRLSGYTF
D: -
size: few
V: TRBV12-3/TRBV12-4
J: TRBJ1-2
length: 14

DNA: TGTGCCAGCAGTTATTACCAGGCGCATGGCTACACCTTC
CDR3: CASSYYQAHGYTF
D: -
size: once
V: TRBV6-2/TRBV6-3
J: TRBJ1-2
length: 13

DNA: TGTGCCTGCACCCGTACAGGGGCACTTAATTCACCCCTCCACTTT
CDR3: CACTRTGALNSPLHF
D: TRBD1
size: -
V: TRBV3-1
J: TRBJ1-6
length: 15

DNA: TGTGCCAGCAGAAGGGACAGGGTGTCTGCCGGGGAGCTGTTTTTT
CDR3: CASRRDRVSAGELFF
D: TRBD1
size: -
V: TRBV2
J: TRBJ2-2
length: 15

DNA: TGCGCCAGCAGGGACGGGACTAGCGGGGGAAAGACCCAGTACTTC
CDR3: CASRDGTSGGKTQYF
D: TRBD2
size: -
V: TRBV5-1
J: TRBJ2-5
length: 15

DNA: TGTGCCACCAGCATTCGGACTAGCGGGAGACTTGGAGAGACCCAGTACTTC
CDR3: CATSIRTSGRLGETQYF
D: TRBD2
size: -
V: TRBV15
J: TRBJ2-5
length: 17

DNA: TGTGCCATCAGTACCTCAGCTAATCAGCCCCAGCATTTT
CDR3: CAISTSANQPQHF
D: -
size: few
V: TRBV10-3
J: TRBJ1-5
length: 13

DNA: TGCAGCCCAACAGGGTATCAGCCCCAGCATTTT
CDR3: CSPTGYQPQHF
D: -
size: few
V: TRBV29-1
J: TRBJ1-5
length: 11

DNA: TGCAGTGCTAGAGATCAGTGGGGGCAGAAAGAGACCCAGTACTTC
CDR3: CSARDQWGQKETQYF
D: -
size: many
V: TRBV20-1
J: TRBJ2-5
length: 15

DNA: TGCGCCAGCAGCTCAAACAGGGTGGACTATGGCTACACCTTC
CDR3: CASSSNRVDYGYTF
D: -
size: many
V: TRBV5-1
J: TRBJ1-2
length: 14

DNA: TGCGCCAGCAGCCAACGGATAGCGGGAGATCCGAACACCGGGGAGCTGTTTTTT
CDR3: CASSQRIAGDPNTGELFF
D: TRBD2
size: many
V: TRBV4-1
J: TRBJ2-2
length: 18

DNA: TGTGCCAGCAGCCCGAGGGGGTGGAACGAGCAGTACTTC
CDR3: CASSPRGWNEQYF
D: -
size: -
V: TRBV7-9
J: TRBJ2-7
length: 13

DNA: TGCGCCACCAAAGGGGGACCTCATGAAAAACTGTTTTTT
CDR3: CATKGGPHEKLFF
D: -
size: few
V: TRBV10-2
J: TRBJ1-4
length: 13

DNA: TGTGCCAGCAGTTCATCGGGACAGCCTAGATTC
CDR3: CASSSSGQPRF
D: TRBD1
size: many
V: TRBV12-3/TRBV12-4
J: TRBJ2-4
length: 11

DNA: TGTGCCAGCAGCCCGGGGGCTGAAGCTTTCTTT
CDR3: CASSPGAEAFF
D: -
size: -
V: TRBV3-1
J: TRBJ1-1
length: 11

DNA: TGCAGTGCTAGAGTGGCAGGGGAAGAGACCCAGTACTTC
CDR3: CSARVAGEETQYF
D: -
size: -
V: TRBV20-1
J: TRBJ2-5
length: 13

DNA: TGTGCCAGCAGGCCGGGTCGAAGCACAGATACGCAGTATTTT
CDR3: CASRPGRSTDTQYF
D: -
size: few
V: TRBV12-3/TRBV12-4
J: TRBJ2-3
length: 14

DNA: TGCAGCGTTGCCTGGGACAGGGTAGGCTATGGCTACACCTTC
CDR3: CSVAWDRVGYGYTF
D: TRBD1
size: -
V: TRBV29-1
J: TRBJ1-2
length: 14

DNA: TGTGCCAGCTCACCAAATGGACTAGCGGGGGACGAGCAGTACTTC
CDR3: CASSPNGLAGDEQYF
D: TRBD2
size: -
V: TRBV18
J: TRBJ2-7
length: 15

DNA: TGTGCCAGCAGCTCCCCAGGGGATCGCAATCAGCCCCAGCATTTT
CDR3: CASSSPGDRNQPQHF
D: -
size: few
V: TRBV7-9
J: TRBJ1-5
length: 15

DNA: TGCAGTGCTAGGTCCCCTGGGACTCGCACAGATACGCAGTATTTT
CDR3: CSARSPGTRTDTQYF
D: -
size: -
V: TRBV20-1
J: TRBJ2-3
length: 15

DNA: TGTGCCAGCAGCTTGCCTCGGCTAGCGGGGCTAGCCAAAAACATTCAGTACTTC
CDR3: CASSLPRLAGLAKNIQYF
D: TRBD2
size: -
V: TRBV7-8
J: TRBJ2-4
length: 18

DNA: TGTGCCAGCAGCAGGGACAGCCTAATTACAGATACGCAGTATTTT
CDR3: CASSRDSLITDTQYF
D: TRBD1
size: -
V: TRBV12-3/TRBV12-4
J: TRBJ2-3
length: 15

DNA: TGTGCCAGCAGCCAAGGGGGGGGCACTGGAAACACCATATATTTT
CDR3: CASSQGGGTGNTIYF
D: -
size: -
V: TRBV3-1
J: TRBJ1-3
length: 15

DNA: TGTGCCAGCAGAACCGGGACAGAAAACACTGAAGCTTTCTTT
CDR3: CASRTGTENTEAFF
D: TRBD1
size: -
V: TRBV12-3/TRBV12-4
J: TRBJ1-1
length: 14

DNA: TGTGCCATCAGTGAGGAGCTCCAGGGGGGGATCTACAATGAGCAGTTCTTC
CDR3: CAISEELQGGIYNEQFF
D: -
size: few
V: TRBV10-3
J: TRBJ2-1
length: 17

DNA: TGTGCCAGCAGCCTCCGACGGGGAGGGAAAACTAATGAAAAACTGTTTTTT
CDR3: CASSLRRGGKTNEKLFF
D: -
size: -
V: TRBV7-9
J: TRBJ1-4
length: 17

DNA: TGCGCCAGCAGCTTTACCCCCAAGGGGGCGGGAGCCCAAGAGACCCAGTACTTC
CDR3: CASSFTPKGAGAQETQYF
D: -
size: -
V: TRBV5-1
J: TRBJ2-5
length: 18

DNA: TGTGCCAGCAGCCTGACAGGTTACGAGCAGTACTTC
CDR3: CASSLTGYEQYF
D: -
size: many
V: TRBV5-1
J: TRBJ2-7
length: 12

DNA: TGTGCCACCAGTACCGAGTGGGGTGAAGCTTTCTTT
CDR3: CATSTEWGEAFF
D: -
size: -
V: TRBV15
J: TRBJ1-1
length: 12

DNA: TGCAGTGCTAGTTTTGGGGGATCCACAGATACGCAGTATTTT
CDR3: CSASFGGSTDTQYF
D: -
size: many
V: TRBV20-1
J: TRBJ2-3
length: 14

DNA: TGTGCCAGCAGCCCCAACCGGGTTACCTACGAGCAGTACTTC
CDR3: CASSPNRVTYEQYF
D: -
size: -
V: TRBV3-1
J: TRBJ2-7
length: 14

DNA: TGTGCCAGCAGCCACCCCGGGCCGGGGGGTATAGAGCTCTACAATGAGCAGTTCTTC
CDR3: CASSHPGPGGIELYNEQFF
D: TRBD2
size: few
V: TRBV4-2
J: TRBJ2-1
length: 19

DNA: TGTGCCAGCACTAACCCCCTTGAGGGGAGCATTCAGTACTTC
CDR3: CASTNPLEGSIQYF
D: -
size: -
V: TRBV2
J: TRBJ2-4
length: 14

DNA: TGTGCCAGCAGTCCGCTCGACAGAGATTATGGCTACACCTTC
CDR3: CASSPLDRDYGYTF
D: -
size: -
V: TRBV27
J: TRBJ1-2
length: 14

DNA: TGCGCCAGCAGCCCCGGACAGGGCCACAATGAGCAGTTCTTC
CDR3: CASSPGQGHNEQFF
D: TRBD1
size: few
V: TRBV5-1
J: TRBJ2-1
length: 14

DNA: TGCGCCAGCAGCTACGACAGGGGTGGCTACACCTTC
CDR3: CASSYDRGGYTF
D: TRBD1
size: many
V: TRBV5-1
J: TRBJ1-2
length: 12

DNA: TGCAGTGCTAGAGCCCGAGGGGGACAGGGTGGGGCCCCGCAGTATTTT
CDR3: CSARARGGQGGAPQYF
D: TRBD1
size: many
V: TRBV20-1
J: TRBJ2-3
length: 16

DNA: TGTGCCAGTAGTCGGACTAGCGGGGACTACGAGCAGTACTTC
CDR3: CASSRTSGDYEQYF
D: TRBD2
size: few
V: TRBV19
J: TRBJ2-7
length: 14

DNA: TGTGCCAGCAGCCCAAGACAGGGAGTCACAGATACGCAGTATTTT
CDR3: CASSPRQGVTDTQYF
D: TRBD1
size: few
V: TRBV11-2
J: TRBJ2-3
length: 15

DNA: TGTGCCATCAGTGACCCTTCGGAGATCAATCAGCCCCAGCATTTT
CDR3: CAISDPSEINQPQHF
D: -
size: few
V: TRBV10-3
J: TRBJ1-5
length: 15